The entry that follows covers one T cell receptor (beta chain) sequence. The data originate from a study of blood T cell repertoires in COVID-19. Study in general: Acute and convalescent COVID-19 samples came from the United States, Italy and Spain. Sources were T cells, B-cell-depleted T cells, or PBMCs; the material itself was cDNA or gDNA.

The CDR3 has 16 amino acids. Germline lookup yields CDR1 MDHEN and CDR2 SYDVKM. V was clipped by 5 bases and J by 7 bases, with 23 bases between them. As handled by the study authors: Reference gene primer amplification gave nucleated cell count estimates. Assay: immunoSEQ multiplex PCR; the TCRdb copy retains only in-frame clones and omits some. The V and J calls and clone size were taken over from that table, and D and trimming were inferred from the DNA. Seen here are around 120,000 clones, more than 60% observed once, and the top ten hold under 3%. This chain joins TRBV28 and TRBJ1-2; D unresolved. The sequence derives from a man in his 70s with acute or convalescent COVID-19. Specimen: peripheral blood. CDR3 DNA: TGTGCCAGCAGTCCCGAGCGGCAGTTCAAGATAGCTGGCTACACCTTC. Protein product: CASSPERQFKIAGYTF.